This TCR beta chain derives from a study of blood T cell repertoires in COVID-19. The table came from immunoSEQ multiplex PCR; TCRdb's copy has only in-frame clones and leaves some out. The table lists about 110,000 clones, 65% to 85% of them singletons. The length of the CDR3 is 15 residues. The germline gives CDR1 SNHLY, CDR2 FYNNEI. V lost 4 bases, J lost 4 bases, and 6 bases stayed unmatched. This chain joins TRBV2 and TRBJ2-2; TRBD2 aligns across 7 bases. The sequenced material came from peripheral blood. The sequence was obtained from a man in his fifties with acute or convalescent COVID-19. CDR3 sequence: CASSAAASGTGELFF. The CDR3 nucleotides are TGTGCCAGCAGTGCTGCGGCTAGCGGCACCGGGGAGCTGTTTTTT.